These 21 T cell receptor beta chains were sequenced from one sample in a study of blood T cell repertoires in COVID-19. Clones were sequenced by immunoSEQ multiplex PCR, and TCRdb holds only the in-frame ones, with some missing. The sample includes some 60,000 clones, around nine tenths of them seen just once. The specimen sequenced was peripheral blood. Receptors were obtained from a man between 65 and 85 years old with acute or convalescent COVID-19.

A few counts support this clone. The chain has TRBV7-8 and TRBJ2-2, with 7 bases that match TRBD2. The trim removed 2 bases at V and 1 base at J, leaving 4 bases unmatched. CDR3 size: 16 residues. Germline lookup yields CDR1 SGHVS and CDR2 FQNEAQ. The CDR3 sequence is CASSLWEGRNTGELFF. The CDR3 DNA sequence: TGTGCCAGCAGCTTATGGGAGGGGCGGAACACCGGGGAGCTGTTTTTT.

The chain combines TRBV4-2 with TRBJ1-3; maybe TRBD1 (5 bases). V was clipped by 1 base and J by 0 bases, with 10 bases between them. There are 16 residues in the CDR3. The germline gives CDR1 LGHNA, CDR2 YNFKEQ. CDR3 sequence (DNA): TGTGCCAGCAGCCAAGCGACAGCCAGCTCTGGAAACACCATATATTTT. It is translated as CASSQATASSGNTIYF.

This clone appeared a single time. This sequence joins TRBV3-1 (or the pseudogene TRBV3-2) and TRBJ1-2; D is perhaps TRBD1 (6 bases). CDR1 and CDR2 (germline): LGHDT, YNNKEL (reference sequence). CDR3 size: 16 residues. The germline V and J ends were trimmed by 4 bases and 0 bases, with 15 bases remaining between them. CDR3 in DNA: TGTGCCAGCAGCCTTAGGGGGTTCCAGTCTAACTATGGCTACACCTTC. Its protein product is CASSLRGFQSNYGYTF.

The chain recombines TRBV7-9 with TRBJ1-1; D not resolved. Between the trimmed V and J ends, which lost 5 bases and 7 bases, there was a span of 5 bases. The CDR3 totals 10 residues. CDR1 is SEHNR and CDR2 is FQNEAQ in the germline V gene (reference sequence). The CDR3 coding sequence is TGTGCCAGCAGCCGAGTTGAAGCTTTCTTT. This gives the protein CASSRVEAFF. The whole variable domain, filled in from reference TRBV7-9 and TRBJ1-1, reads DTGVSQNPRHKITKRGQNVTFRCDPISEHNRLYWYRQTLGQGPEFLTYFQNEAQLEKSRLLSDRFSAERPKGSFSTLEIQRTEQGDSAMYLCASSRVEAFFGQGTRLTVV.

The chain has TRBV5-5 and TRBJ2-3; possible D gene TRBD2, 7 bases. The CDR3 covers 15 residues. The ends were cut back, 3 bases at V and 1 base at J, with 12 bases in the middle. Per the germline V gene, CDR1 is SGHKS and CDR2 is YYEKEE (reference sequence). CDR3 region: CASSWGGVGTDTQYF. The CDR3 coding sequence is TGTGCCAGCAGCTGGGGGGGCGTGGGCACAGATACGCAGTATTTT.

The CDR3 DNA follows: TGCGCCAGCAGCAGGACGGGTGGGAGCCACGAGCAGTACTTC. Protein sequence: CASSRTGGSHEQYF. This chain links TRBV5-1 with TRBJ2-7; D is possibly TRBD2 (5 bases). Germline-derived CDR1 and CDR2 are SGHRS and YFSETQ. The CDR3 runs to 14 residues. The V end was cut by 4 bases, the J end by 5 bases, with 16 bases between.

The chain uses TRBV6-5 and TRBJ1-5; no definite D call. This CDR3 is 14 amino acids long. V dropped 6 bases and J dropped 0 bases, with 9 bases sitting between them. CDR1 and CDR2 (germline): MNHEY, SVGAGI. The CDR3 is CASSRTVSNQPQHF. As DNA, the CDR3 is TGTGCCAGCAGCCGAACAGTTAGCAATCAGCCCCAGCATTTT.

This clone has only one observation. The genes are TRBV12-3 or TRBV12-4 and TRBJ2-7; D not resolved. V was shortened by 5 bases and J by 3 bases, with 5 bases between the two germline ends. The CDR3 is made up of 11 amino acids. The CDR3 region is CASSPSYEQYF. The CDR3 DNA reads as TGTGCCAGCAGTCCGAGCTACGAGCAGTACTTC.

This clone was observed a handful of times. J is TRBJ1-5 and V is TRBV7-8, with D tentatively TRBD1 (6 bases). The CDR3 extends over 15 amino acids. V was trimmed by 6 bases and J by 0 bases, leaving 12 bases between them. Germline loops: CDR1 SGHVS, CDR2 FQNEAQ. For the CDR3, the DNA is TGTGCCAGCAGTCTGTACAGGGATAGCAATCAGCCCCAGCATTTT. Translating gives CASSLYRDSNQPQHF.

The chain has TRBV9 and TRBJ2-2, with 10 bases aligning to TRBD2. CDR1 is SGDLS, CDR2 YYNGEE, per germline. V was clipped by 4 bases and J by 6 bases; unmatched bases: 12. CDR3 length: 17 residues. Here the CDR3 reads CASSPQLAGIFPGELFF. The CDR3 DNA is TGTGCCAGCAGCCCCCAACTAGCGGGAATCTTCCCCGGGGAGCTGTTTTTT.

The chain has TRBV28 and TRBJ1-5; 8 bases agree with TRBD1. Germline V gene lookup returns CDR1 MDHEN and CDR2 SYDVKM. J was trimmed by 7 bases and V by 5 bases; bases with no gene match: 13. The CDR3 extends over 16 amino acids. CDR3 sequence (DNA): TGTGCCAGCAGTGGCCCCCCAGGGGGCGAGGGGCAGCCCCAGCATTTT. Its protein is CASSGPPGGEGQPQHF.

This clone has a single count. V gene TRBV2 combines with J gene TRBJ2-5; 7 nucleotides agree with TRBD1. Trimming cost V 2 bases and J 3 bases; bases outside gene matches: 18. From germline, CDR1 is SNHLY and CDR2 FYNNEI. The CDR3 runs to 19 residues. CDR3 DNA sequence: TGTGCCAGCAGTGAAAACCTCTCGCGTGGCAGGGGGACCAAAGAGACCCAGTACTTC. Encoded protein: CASSENLSRGRGTKETQYF.

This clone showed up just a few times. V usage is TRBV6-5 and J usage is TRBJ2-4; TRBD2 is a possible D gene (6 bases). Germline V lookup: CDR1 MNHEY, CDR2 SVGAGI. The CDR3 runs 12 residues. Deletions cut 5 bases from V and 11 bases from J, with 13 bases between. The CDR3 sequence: CASSSRPGVQYF. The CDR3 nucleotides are TGTGCCAGCAGTAGCCGTCCGGGGGTTCAGTACTTC.

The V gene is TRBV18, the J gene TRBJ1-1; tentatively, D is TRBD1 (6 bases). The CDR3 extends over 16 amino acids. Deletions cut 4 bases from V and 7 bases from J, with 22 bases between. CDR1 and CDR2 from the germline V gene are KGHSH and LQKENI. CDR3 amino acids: CASSRETGFQGIEAFF. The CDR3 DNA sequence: TGTGCCAGCTCACGAGAGACAGGATTCCAGGGGATTGAAGCTTTCTTT.

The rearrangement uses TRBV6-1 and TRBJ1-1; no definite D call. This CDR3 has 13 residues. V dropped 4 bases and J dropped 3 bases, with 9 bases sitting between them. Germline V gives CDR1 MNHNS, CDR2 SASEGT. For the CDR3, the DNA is TGTGCCAGCAGTGGCAACATGGACACTGAAGCTTTCTTT. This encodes CASSGNMDTEAFF.

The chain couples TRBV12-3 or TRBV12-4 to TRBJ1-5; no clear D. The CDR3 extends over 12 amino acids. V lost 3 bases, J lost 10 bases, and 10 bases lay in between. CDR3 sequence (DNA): TGTGCCAGCAGTTTGCGAACCGAACCCCAGCATTTT. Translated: CASSLRTEPQHF.

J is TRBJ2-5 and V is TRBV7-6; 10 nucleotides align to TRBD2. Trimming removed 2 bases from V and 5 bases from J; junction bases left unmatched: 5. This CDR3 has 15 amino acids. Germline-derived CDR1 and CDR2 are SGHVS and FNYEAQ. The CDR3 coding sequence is TGTGCCAGCAGCTTATTCCCTAGCGGGAGCGAGACCCAGTACTTC. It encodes CASSLFPSGSETQYF.

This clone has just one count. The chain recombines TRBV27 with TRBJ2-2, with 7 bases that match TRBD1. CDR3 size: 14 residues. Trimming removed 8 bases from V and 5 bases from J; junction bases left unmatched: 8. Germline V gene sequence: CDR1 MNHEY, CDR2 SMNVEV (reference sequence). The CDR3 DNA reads TGTGCCAGCGCGACCTTACAGGGGACCGGGGAGCTGTTTTTT. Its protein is CASATLQGTGELFF.

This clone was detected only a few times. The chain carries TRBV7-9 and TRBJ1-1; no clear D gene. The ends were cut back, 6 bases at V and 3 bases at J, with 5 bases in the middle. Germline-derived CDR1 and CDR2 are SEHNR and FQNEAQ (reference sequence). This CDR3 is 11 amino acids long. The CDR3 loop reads CASSSYTEAFF. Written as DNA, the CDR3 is TGTGCCAGCAGTTCTTACACTGAAGCTTTCTTT.

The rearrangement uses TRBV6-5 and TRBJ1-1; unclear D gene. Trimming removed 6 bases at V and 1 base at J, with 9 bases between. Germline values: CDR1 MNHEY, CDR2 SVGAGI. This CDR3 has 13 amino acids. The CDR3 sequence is CASRRLTNTEAFF. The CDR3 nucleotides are TGTGCCAGCAGGCGACTGACGAACACTGAAGCTTTCTTT.

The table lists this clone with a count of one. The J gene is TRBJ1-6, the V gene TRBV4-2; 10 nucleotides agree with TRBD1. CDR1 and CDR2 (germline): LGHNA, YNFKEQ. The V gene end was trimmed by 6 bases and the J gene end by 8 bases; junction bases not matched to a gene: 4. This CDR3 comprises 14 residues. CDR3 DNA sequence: TGTGCCAGCAGGGAGGACAGGGGGTATTCACCCCTCCACTTT. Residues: CASREDRGYSPLHF.